The 19 T cell receptor beta chains presented below share a single source sample, sequenced in a study of CD8 T cells in ankylosing spondylitis. A single record per CDR3 protein comes from TCRdb applying MiXCR to the 5' RACE reads. There are about 150,000 distinct CDR3 sequences in the sample; 6% to 8.5% occur only once, and roughly 12% lies in the top ten. Input material: blood, either unsorted or a sorted T cell fraction (not recorded which). These receptor sequences come from a female donor with ankylosing spondylitis or in good health (not recorded which).

This clonotype showed up many times. The V call is TRBV5-1, the J call TRBJ2-2; tentative D call: TRBD2 (6 bases). From germline, CDR1 is SGHRS and CDR2 YFSETQ. The CDR3 has 15 residues. V lost 2 bases and J 2 bases, leaving 10 bases between the germline ends. The DNA for the CDR3 is TGCGCCAGCAGCTTTGGAGGGGTAAACACCGGGGAGCTGTTTTTT. As protein: CASSFGGVNTGELFF.

This clonotype showed up many times. CDR3 loop: CSASRSTYEQYF. For the CDR3, the DNA is TGCAGTGCTAGTAGGTCGACCTACGAGCAGTACTTC. The genes are TRBV20-1 and TRBJ2-7; D unresolved. V shed 3 bases and J shed 2 bases, with 8 bases lying between them. The CDR3 has 12 amino acids. CDR1 DFQATT and CDR2 SNEGSKA come from the germline V gene (reference sequence).

The table lists this clonotype with many counts. The CDR3 loop reads CASSQVQGTEAFF. CDR3 in DNA: TGTGCCAGCAGCCAAGTACAGGGAACTGAAGCTTTCTTT. The gene calls are TRBV14 and TRBJ1-1; tentatively, D is TRBD1 (6 bases). The V end lost 1 base, the J end lost 5 bases, and 8 bases lay between the germline ends. CDR3 length: 13 amino acids. The germline gives CDR1 SGHDN, CDR2 FVKESK. Filled out from reference TRBV14 and TRBJ1-1, the complete variable domain reads EAGVTQFPSHSVIEKGQTVTLRCDPISGHDNLYWYRRVMGKEIKFLLHFVKESKQDESGMPNNRFLAERTGGTYSTLKVQPAELEDSGVYFCASSQVQGTEAFFGQGTRLTVV.

This clonotype was detected ten times or more. This chain links TRBV4-3 with TRBJ2-1; D remains ambiguous. Germline V gene sequence: CDR1 LGHNA, CDR2 YSLEER. The V end lost 3 bases, the J end lost 4 bases, and 13 bases lay between the germline ends. CDR3 length: 15 residues. The CDR3 loop is CASSHGAASYNEQFF. The CDR3 DNA sequence: TGCGCCAGCAGCCACGGAGCAGCGAGTTACAATGAGCAGTTCTTC.

The sample holds many counts of this clonotype. The chain couples TRBV5-1 to TRBJ1-5; 7 bases match TRBD1. Germline CDR1 is SGHRS and CDR2 is YFSETQ. With V trimmed by 2 bases and J by 4 bases, 3 bases remained unmatched. The CDR3 has 14 residues. CDR3 nucleotides: TGCGCCAGCAGCTTAGAGACAGGGAATCAGCCCCAGCATTTT. Translating gives CASSLETGNQPQHF.

This clonotype was counted ten times or more. The chain combines TRBV10-3 with TRBJ1-1; D gene unclear. Germline V lookup: CDR1 ENHRY, CDR2 SYGVKD. This CDR3 has 13 amino acids. Trimming removed 0 bases at V and 0 bases at J, with 2 bases between. CDR3 in amino acids: CAISESMNTEAFF. CDR3 nucleotides: TGTGCCATCAGTGAGTCCATGAACACTGAAGCTTTCTTT.

This clonotype was seen at least ten times. V gene TRBV7-2 combines with J gene TRBJ2-3; no clear D gene. Germline-derived CDR1 and CDR2 are SGHTA and FQGNSA. V was clipped by 1 base and J by 4 bases, with 9 bases between them. This CDR3 comprises 14 residues. The CDR3, as DNA: TGTGCCAGCAGCTTAGGGCAACCCCCAGATACGCAGTATTTT. It specifies CASSLGQPPDTQYF.

In this sample, this clonotype turned up many times. The chain couples TRBV5-1 to TRBJ2-1; 15 bases agree with TRBD2. The junction had 5 bases not matched to a gene; V was cut back by 2 bases and J by 5 bases. This CDR3 has 17 residues. Per the germline V gene, CDR1 is SGHRS and CDR2 is YFSETQ. The CDR3 region has the DNA TGCGCCAGCAGCTTCGGACTAGCGGGGGGGCCCAACAATGAGCAGTTCTTC. Its protein is CASSFGLAGGPNNEQFF. Full variable domain (rest looked up from reference TRBV5-1 and TRBJ2-1): KAGVTQTPRYLIKTRGQQVTLSCSPISGHRSVSWYQQTPGQGLQFLFEYFSETQRNKGNFPGRFSGRQFSNSRSEMNVSTLELGDSALYLCASSFGLAGGPNNEQFFGPGTRLTVL.

This clonotype has ten or more counts. The rearrangement uses TRBV20-1 and TRBJ1-5, with 8 bases fitting TRBD1. CDR1 and CDR2 (germline): DFQATT, SNEGSKA (reference sequence). Germline trimming cut 1 base from V and 6 bases from J; bases unmatched to any gene: 5. The CDR3 spans 14 residues. The CDR3: CSARGGQEFQPQHF. For the CDR3, the DNA is TGCAGTGCTAGAGGGGGACAGGAGTTTCAGCCCCAGCATTTT.

This clonotype showed up many times. This sequence joins TRBV4-2 and TRBJ1-3; a possible D gene is TRBD1 (5 bases). Germline values: CDR1 LGHNA, CDR2 YNFKEQ. CDR3 length equals 17 residues. The V gene lost 0 bases and the J gene lost 0 bases, with 12 bases spanning the gap. The CDR3 DNA follows: TGTGCCAGCAGCCAAGATAAGGGGCCCTACTCTGGAAACACCATATATTTT. Amino acid sequence: CASSQDKGPYSGNTIYF.

This clonotype was detected many times. This chain uses TRBV28 with TRBJ2-1, with unresolved D. The ends were cut back, 5 bases at V and 2 bases at J, with 7 bases in the middle. Germline V gives CDR1 MDHEN, CDR2 SYDVKM. CDR3 size: 13 residues. CDR3 loop: CASSPPAYNEQFF. CDR3 in DNA: TGTGCCAGCAGTCCCCCAGCCTACAATGAGCAGTTCTTC.

This clonotype showed up many times. The chain links TRBV29-1 to TRBJ1-1; D is undetermined. V was shortened by 2 bases and J by 0 bases, with 4 bases between the two germline ends. This CDR3 contains 12 residues. Germline lookup yields CDR1 SQVTM and CDR2 ANQGSEA. The CDR3 DNA is TGCAGCGTTGAACAGATGAACACTGAAGCTTTCTTT. This translates into CSVEQMNTEAFF.

This clonotype has a count of ten or more. The chain employs TRBV7-6 and TRBJ2-1; D uncertain. CDR1 is SGHVS and CDR2 is FNYEAQ in the germline V gene. Trimming left V 0 bases short and J 0 bases short, with 12 bases between. The length of the CDR3 is 17 residues. CDR3 bases: TGTGCCAGCAGCTTAGCCCGGGTTGGACCCTCCTACAATGAGCAGTTCTTC. This codes for CASSLARVGPSYNEQFF. Drawing the rest from reference TRBV7-6 and TRBJ2-1, the complete variable domain is GAGVSQSPRYKVTKRGQDVALRCDPISGHVSLYWYRQALGQGPEFLTYFNYEAQQDKSGLPNDRFSAERPEGSISTLTIQRTEQRDSAMYRCASSLARVGPSYNEQFFGPGTRLTVL.

This clonotype was seen many times. This sequence joins TRBV27 and TRBJ1-4, with no clear D. CDR1 MNHEY and CDR2 SMNVEV come from the germline V gene (reference sequence). V was cut by 2 bases and J by 3 bases, with 7 bases left in between. This CDR3 spans 14 amino acids. The CDR3 region has the DNA TGTGCCAGCAGTTTAGTTCGGGCTAATGAAAAACTGTTTTTT. This translates into CASSLVRANEKLFF.

The rearrangement links TRBV7-6 to TRBJ2-1; 8 nucleotides align to TRBD2. With 0 bases clipped from V and 4 bases from J, the junction kept 5 bases outside the gene matches. The CDR3 spans 16 residues. CDR1 is SGHVS and CDR2 is FNYEAQ in the germline V gene. The CDR3 sequence: CASSLASAGGYNEQFF. DNA of the CDR3: TGTGCCAGCAGCTTAGCCTCGGCGGGGGGTTACAATGAGCAGTTCTTC. Filled out from reference TRBV7-6 and TRBJ2-1, the complete variable domain reads GAGVSQSPRYKVTKRGQDVALRCDPISGHVSLYWYRQALGQGPEFLTYFNYEAQQDKSGLPNDRFSAERPEGSISTLTIQRTEQRDSAMYRCASSLASAGGYNEQFFGPGTRLTVL.

Comment on this clonotype: This may stem from a read error, because a much larger clone lies one nucleotide away. This rearrangement joins TRBV7-8 to TRBJ2-7; 8 bases align to TRBD2. Germline V gene lookup returns CDR1 SGHVS and CDR2 FQNEAQ. The CDR3 has 17 residues. Trimming cost V 2 bases and J 0 bases; bases outside gene matches: 9. The CDR3 nucleotides are TGTGCCAGCAGCTTAACCACCGGGGGGGCCATCTCCTACGAGCAGTACTTC. This sequence encodes CASSLTTGGAISYEQYF.

This clonotype was detected many times. The gene calls are TRBV12-3 or TRBV12-4 and TRBJ1-5, with no clear D. V dropped 1 base and J dropped 4 bases, with 11 bases sitting between them. The CDR3 runs to 15 residues. CDR3 amino acids: CASSLGPSRNQPQHF. CDR3 DNA: TGTGCCAGCAGTTTAGGCCCTTCCAGGAATCAGCCCCAGCATTTT.

The table lists this clonotype with a few counts. The V call is TRBV29-1, the J call TRBJ2-7; TRBD1 agrees at 11 bases. The CDR3 consists of 12 residues. Trimming cost V 7 bases and J 5 bases; bases outside gene matches: 4. Germline V gene sequence: CDR1 SQVTM, CDR2 ANQGSEA. In nucleotides, the CDR3 is TGCAGCGCCGGACAGGGGGCAAACGAGCAGTACTTC. Amino acids: CSAGQGANEQYF.

This clonotype was seen repeatedly, ten times or more. The rearrangement uses TRBV5-1 and TRBJ2-3, with a weak D call TRBD2 (6 bases). V was trimmed by 4 bases and J by 0 bases, leaving 15 bases between them. There are 16 residues in the CDR3. Looked up from germline, CDR1 is SGHRS and CDR2 is YFSETQ. In DNA form, the CDR3 reads TGCGCCAGCAGCACTACCCCAGGGACTAGCACAGATACGCAGTATTTT. Protein product: CASSTTPGTSTDTQYF. The full variable domain, with the rest looked up from reference TRBV5-1 and TRBJ2-3, is KAGVTQTPRYLIKTRGQQVTLSCSPISGHRSVSWYQQTPGQGLQFLFEYFSETQRNKGNFPGRFSGRQFSNSRSEMNVSTLELGDSALYLCASSTTPGTSTDTQYFGPGTRLTVL.